A selection of T cell receptor beta chains follows, all from one sample in a study of blood T cell repertoires in COVID-19. Data came from immunoSEQ multiplex PCR; TCRdb stores just in-frame clones and leaves some out. The table includes some 97,000 clones, 87% detected once. Sequences were obtained from peripheral blood. Receptors originate from a man aged 25 to 40 in a cohort sampled during active COVID-19. CDR3s include the opening cysteine and the closing phenylalanine or tryptophan. The D gene is left open where the match is weak. The listing skips clone size in some rows; elsewhere it reads once, few, many or a size class.

j_gene: TRBJ1-1; abundance: .; d_gene: .; v_gene: TRBV5-6; CDR3nt: TGTGCCACACAGGGAATACTAGGCACTGAAGCTTTCTTT; CDR3aa: CATQGILGTEAFF
j_gene: TRBJ2-7; abundance: .; d_gene: .; v_gene: TRBV1; CDR3nt: TGCACCAGCAGACCAAGAAAACGGGGGGCCTACGAGCAGTACTTC; CDR3aa: CTSRPRKRGAYEQYF
j_gene: TRBJ2-2; abundance: .; d_gene: .; v_gene: TRBV6-2/TRBV6-3; CDR3nt: TGTGCCAGCAGCTCACAGGGCGGGGAGCTGTTTTTT; CDR3aa: CASSSQGGELFF
j_gene: TRBJ1-6; abundance: .; d_gene: TRBD1; v_gene: TRBV4-1; CDR3nt: TGCGCCAGCAGCCAAGATTTGAGCGGGACAGGAAATTCACCCCTCCACTTT; CDR3aa: CASSQDLSGTGNSPLHF
j_gene: TRBJ2-3; abundance: .; d_gene: .; v_gene: TRBV3-1/TRBV3-2; CDR3nt: TGTGCCAGCTCATCCAGGGGTCCGGATACGCAGTATTTT; CDR3aa: CASSSRGPDTQYF
j_gene: TRBJ2-5; abundance: .; d_gene: TRBD1; v_gene: TRBV30; CDR3nt: TGTGCCTCTCTAGGACAGGGCCAAGAGACCCAGTACTTC; CDR3aa: CASLGQGQETQYF
j_gene: TRBJ1-6; abundance: .; d_gene: TRBD1; v_gene: TRBV13; CDR3nt: TGTGCCAGCAGCTTAGATGGTGGTCCGGGACAGGGCAGGTCACCCCTCCACTTT; CDR3aa: CASSLDGGPGQGRSPLHF
j_gene: TRBJ2-3; abundance: few; d_gene: .; v_gene: TRBV12-5; CDR3nt: TGTGCTAGTGGTCCTTGGTCACGGGACTCCTACGGAACTTCAGATACGCAGTATTTT; CDR3aa: CASGPWSRDSYGTSDTQYF
j_gene: TRBJ2-2; abundance: .; d_gene: TRBD1; v_gene: TRBV7-2; CDR3nt: TGTGCCAGCAGCCCCCATTCGACAGGGAACAGCGGGGAGCTGTTTTTT; CDR3aa: CASSPHSTGNSGELFF
j_gene: TRBJ2-3; abundance: .; d_gene: TRBD1; v_gene: TRBV5-5; CDR3nt: TGTGCCAGCAGCCCTAGACAGGGGGCAGATACGCAGTATTTT; CDR3aa: CASSPRQGADTQYF
j_gene: TRBJ2-1; abundance: .; d_gene: TRBD1; v_gene: TRBV27; CDR3nt: TGTGCCAGCGGCTGGACAGGAGAGCAGTTCTTC; CDR3aa: CASGWTGEQFF
j_gene: TRBJ1-1; abundance: once; d_gene: TRBD1; v_gene: TRBV5-1; CDR3nt: TGCGCCAGCAGCCATGGGGACAGGTTAATGAACACTGAAGCTTTCTTT; CDR3aa: CASSHGDRLMNTEAFF
j_gene: TRBJ1-5; abundance: once; d_gene: TRBD1; v_gene: TRBV28; CDR3nt: TGTGCCAGCAGCGCCAACTGGGACAGGGCCGGTCAGCCCCAGCATTTT; CDR3aa: CASSANWDRAGQPQHF
j_gene: TRBJ2-3; abundance: .; d_gene: .; v_gene: TRBV18; CDR3nt: TGTGCCAGCTCCCAAAACACACAGGCCGCGGGGGATACGCAGTATTTT; CDR3aa: CASSQNTQAAGDTQYF
j_gene: TRBJ2-7; abundance: .; d_gene: TRBD2; v_gene: TRBV11-2; CDR3nt: TGTGCCAGCAGCTTAGGGACTAGCGGGGGGCGCGTGCAGTACTTC; CDR3aa: CASSLGTSGGRVQYF
j_gene: TRBJ1-2; abundance: .; d_gene: .; v_gene: TRBV9; CDR3nt: TGTGCCAGCAGCGTAGCGGGAATACCTAACTATGGCTACACCTTC; CDR3aa: CASSVAGIPNYGYTF
j_gene: TRBJ1-1; abundance: .; d_gene: .; v_gene: TRBV7-6; CDR3nt: TGTGCCAGCAGCTTAGCGCCGACAGCTGGCACTGAAGCTTTCTTT; CDR3aa: CASSLAPTAGTEAFF
j_gene: TRBJ2-5; abundance: .; d_gene: .; v_gene: TRBV30; CDR3nt: TGTGCCTGGAGTGTCGCGGAGACCCAGTACTTC; CDR3aa: CAWSVAETQYF
j_gene: TRBJ1-5; abundance: .; d_gene: TRBD1; v_gene: TRBV19; CDR3nt: TGTGCCAGTAGTGCCCGGACAGGGGCAAGCAATCAGCCCCAGCATTTT; CDR3aa: CASSARTGASNQPQHF
j_gene: TRBJ2-3; abundance: once; d_gene: TRBD1; v_gene: TRBV18; CDR3nt: TGTGCCAGCTCACCGGGACAGGGCCGAGATACGCAGTATTTT; CDR3aa: CASSPGQGRDTQYF
j_gene: TRBJ1-5; abundance: .; d_gene: .; v_gene: TRBV5-6; CDR3nt: TGTGCCAGCAGTTTCAGGGCGACTAGCAATCAGCCCCAGCATTTT; CDR3aa: CASSFRATSNQPQHF
j_gene: TRBJ2-3; abundance: .; d_gene: TRBD2; v_gene: TRBV7-6; CDR3nt: TGTGCCAGCAGCCTCAGGACTAGCGGGGCTACAGATACGCAGTATTTT; CDR3aa: CASSLRTSGATDTQYF
j_gene: TRBJ1-1; abundance: .; d_gene: .; v_gene: TRBV6-5; CDR3nt: TGTGCCAGCAGTCCCAGGGGGAACACTGAAGCTTTCTTT; CDR3aa: CASSPRGNTEAFF
j_gene: TRBJ1-2; abundance: .; d_gene: .; v_gene: TRBV6-5; CDR3nt: TGTGCCAGCAGCACACCGGGACTCAACTATGGCTACACCTTC; CDR3aa: CASSTPGLNYGYTF
j_gene: TRBJ2-1; abundance: .; d_gene: .; v_gene: TRBV7-2; CDR3nt: TGTGCCAGCAGCTTAGGGGCCAATTCCTACAATGAGCAGTTCTTC; CDR3aa: CASSLGANSYNEQFF
j_gene: TRBJ2-2; abundance: .; d_gene: TRBD1; v_gene: TRBV5-1; CDR3nt: TGCGCCAGCAGCTTCCCCACTACCGACAGGGGGCCGAACACCGGGGAGCTGTTTTTT; CDR3aa: CASSFPTTDRGPNTGELFF
j_gene: TRBJ2-5; abundance: .; d_gene: TRBD2; v_gene: TRBV5-4; CDR3nt: TGTGCCAGCAGTCCCCCCGGCCTAAGACTAGCGGGGGAGGAGACCCAGTACTTC; CDR3aa: CASSPPGLRLAGEETQYF
j_gene: TRBJ2-5; abundance: .; d_gene: TRBD2; v_gene: TRBV6-5; CDR3nt: TGTGCCACCGGGAGGGCAGGGACGGGCGAAGAGACCCAGTACTTC; CDR3aa: CATGRAGTGEETQYF
j_gene: TRBJ2-7; abundance: .; d_gene: TRBD2; v_gene: TRBV19; CDR3nt: TGTGCCAGCAGACCTAGCGGGGGAGCCTACGAGCAGTACTTC; CDR3aa: CASRPSGGAYEQYF